This is a list of T cell receptor beta chains from one sample in a study of blood T cell repertoires in COVID-19. Libraries were prepared by immunoSEQ multiplex PCR; TCRdb keeps only in-frame clonotypes and omits some of them. The profile covers over 130,000 clones, with roughly 89% appearing a single time and around 9% taken by the ten largest. Sequenced sample: peripheral blood. These receptor sequences come from a young man with COVID-19, enrolled during active disease. The CDR3 runs from the conserved cysteine through the conserved F or W. D genes are given only for firm matches. The size field is filled for only some rows; it gives once, few, many or a size class.

cdr3_nt: TGTGCCAGTGACAACTCCTACGAGCAGTACTTC; cdr3_aa: CASDNSYEQYF; clone_size: .; d_call: .; v_call: TRBV19; j_call: TRBJ2-7
cdr3_nt: TGTGCCAGCAGCGCTCGAGGGGGACTAGCGCCCTACGAGCAGTACTTC; cdr3_aa: CASSARGGLAPYEQYF; clone_size: .; d_call: TRBD2; v_call: TRBV4-2; j_call: TRBJ2-7
cdr3_nt: TGTGCCAGTAGTACCCACAGGGAGTCGGGGAATTCACCCCTCCACTTT; cdr3_aa: CASSTHRESGNSPLHF; clone_size: once; d_call: .; v_call: TRBV19; j_call: TRBJ1-6
cdr3_nt: TGTGCCAGCTCACCAGGGACAGGGAAGAACACCGGGGAGCTGTTTTTT; cdr3_aa: CASSPGTGKNTGELFF; clone_size: .; d_call: TRBD1; v_call: TRBV18; j_call: TRBJ2-2
cdr3_nt: TGTGCCAGCAGCTCACAAGGGGGTCCCCCTGGAAACACCATATATTTT; cdr3_aa: CASSSQGGPPGNTIYF; clone_size: .; d_call: .; v_call: TRBV7-8; j_call: TRBJ1-3
cdr3_nt: TGTGCCAGCAGCAATCCCTTGGAGCGGGGCTACACAGATACGCAGTATTTT; cdr3_aa: CASSNPLERGYTDTQYF; clone_size: .; d_call: TRBD2; v_call: TRBV2; j_call: TRBJ2-3
cdr3_nt: TGTGCCAGCAGCCAATACCGGGACAAAGAGACCCAGTACTTC; cdr3_aa: CASSQYRDKETQYF; clone_size: .; d_call: .; v_call: TRBV3-1/TRBV3-2; j_call: TRBJ2-5
cdr3_nt: TGTGCCAGCAGTGAAGAAATGACAGGGAAGGCTTATGGCTACACCTTC; cdr3_aa: CASSEEMTGKAYGYTF; clone_size: few; d_call: TRBD1; v_call: TRBV6-1; j_call: TRBJ1-2
cdr3_nt: TGTGCCAGTAGTCCTTCGGACAGATCCTATAATTCACCCCTCCACTTT; cdr3_aa: CASSPSDRSYNSPLHF; clone_size: .; d_call: .; v_call: TRBV19; j_call: TRBJ1-6
cdr3_nt: TGCAGCGTTGGCGTGGGAGGAGCGGACAGCACAGATACGCAGTATTTT; cdr3_aa: CSVGVGGADSTDTQYF; clone_size: .; d_call: .; v_call: TRBV29-1; j_call: TRBJ2-3
cdr3_nt: TGTGCCAGCAGGCAGACAGGGTTGATCTACGAGCAGTACTTC; cdr3_aa: CASRQTGLIYEQYF; clone_size: .; d_call: TRBD1; v_call: TRBV2; j_call: TRBJ2-7
cdr3_nt: TGCGCCAGCAGCTTGGGAATGAGGGGAGGCGAGACCCAGTACTTC; cdr3_aa: CASSLGMRGGETQYF; clone_size: .; d_call: .; v_call: TRBV5-1; j_call: TRBJ2-5
cdr3_nt: TGTGCCAGCAGCCCCGGACAGGGGGTTGCTGAAGCTTTCTTT; cdr3_aa: CASSPGQGVAEAFF; clone_size: .; d_call: TRBD1; v_call: TRBV11-2; j_call: TRBJ1-1
cdr3_nt: TGTGCCAGCAGCTCCCCAGCAGGGTGGGAGACCCAGTACTTC; cdr3_aa: CASSSPAGWETQYF; clone_size: .; d_call: .; v_call: TRBV7-2; j_call: TRBJ2-5
cdr3_nt: TGCGCCAGCAGCTTTGCCGAGGGACAGCCGTACTTC; cdr3_aa: CASSFAEGQPYF; clone_size: .; d_call: TRBD1; v_call: TRBV5-1; j_call: TRBJ2-7
cdr3_nt: TGTGCCAGCTCACCAGGGACAGAAACTGGTGGCTACACCTTC; cdr3_aa: CASSPGTETGGYTF; clone_size: once; d_call: TRBD1; v_call: TRBV18; j_call: TRBJ1-2
cdr3_nt: TGTGCCAGCACCCCAGCCGGGACAGGGGGTGAAAAACTGTTTTTT; cdr3_aa: CASTPAGTGGEKLFF; clone_size: .; d_call: TRBD1; v_call: TRBV2; j_call: TRBJ1-4
cdr3_nt: TGCGCCAGCAGCGGTCCGGGACAGGGCTTTGGTGGCTACACCTTC; cdr3_aa: CASSGPGQGFGGYTF; clone_size: .; d_call: TRBD1; v_call: TRBV4-1; j_call: TRBJ1-2
cdr3_nt: TGTGCCACCAGTACGATCGACAGGGGGCGCGCTGGAAACACCATATATTTT; cdr3_aa: CATSTIDRGRAGNTIYF; clone_size: .; d_call: TRBD1; v_call: TRBV24-1; j_call: TRBJ1-3
cdr3_nt: TGCGCCAGCAGCCACCCCGGGACAGGGGCGCAGCCCCAGCATTTT; cdr3_aa: CASSHPGTGAQPQHF; clone_size: .; d_call: TRBD1; v_call: TRBV4-1; j_call: TRBJ1-5
cdr3_nt: TGCGCCAGCAGCCAGAAAGGGGGCGTATCCTACGAGCAGTACTTC; cdr3_aa: CASSQKGGVSYEQYF; clone_size: few; d_call: TRBD1; v_call: TRBV4-1; j_call: TRBJ2-7
cdr3_nt: TGTGCCAGCAGTTTAAGTGTGAGGGCTAGGGAGACCCAGTACTTC; cdr3_aa: CASSLSVRARETQYF; clone_size: .; d_call: .; v_call: TRBV28; j_call: TRBJ2-5
cdr3_nt: TGTGCCAGCAGCTTAACTAGCCCTAACACCGGGGAGCTGTTTTTT; cdr3_aa: CASSLTSPNTGELFF; clone_size: .; d_call: .; v_call: TRBV7-9; j_call: TRBJ2-2
cdr3_nt: TGTGCCAGCAGCGACCAGGGGATAAATTCACCCCTCCACTTT; cdr3_aa: CASSDQGINSPLHF; clone_size: .; d_call: .; v_call: TRBV14; j_call: TRBJ1-6
cdr3_nt: TGTGCCAGCTCACGAGGGGACAGGAGCTACGAGCAGTACTTC; cdr3_aa: CASSRGDRSYEQYF; clone_size: once; d_call: TRBD1; v_call: TRBV18; j_call: TRBJ2-7
cdr3_nt: TGTGCCAGCAGCTTGGAGCGGCTGAACACAGATACGCAGTATTTT; cdr3_aa: CASSLERLNTDTQYF; clone_size: .; d_call: .; v_call: TRBV5-8; j_call: TRBJ2-3
cdr3_nt: TGTGCCAGCAGCTTAGGAGCGGCTAACAATGAGCAGTTCTTC; cdr3_aa: CASSLGAANNEQFF; clone_size: .; d_call: .; v_call: TRBV7-3; j_call: TRBJ2-1
cdr3_nt: TGCGCCAGCAGCTTGGATGGGGGCAGGGGATTGGATACGCAGTATTTT; cdr3_aa: CASSLDGGRGLDTQYF; clone_size: .; d_call: .; v_call: TRBV5-1; j_call: TRBJ2-3
cdr3_nt: TGTGCCCTTTCCGGGACTAGCCTCTACAATGAGCAGTTCTTC; cdr3_aa: CALSGTSLYNEQFF; clone_size: once; d_call: TRBD2; v_call: TRBV7-2; j_call: TRBJ2-1
cdr3_nt: TGTGCCAGCAGCTTCGGACAACAGAACACTGAAGCTTTCTTT; cdr3_aa: CASSFGQQNTEAFF; clone_size: .; d_call: .; v_call: TRBV11-2; j_call: TRBJ1-1
cdr3_nt: TGCGCCAGCAGTGCAGGTGGCGAAGGAGAGACCCAGTACTTC; cdr3_aa: CASSAGGEGETQYF; clone_size: .; d_call: .; v_call: TRBV10-1; j_call: TRBJ2-5
cdr3_nt: TGTGCCAGTACCCTATCGCCAGGGGGTGAGGGTCAGCCCCAGCATTTT; cdr3_aa: CASTLSPGGEGQPQHF; clone_size: .; d_call: TRBD1; v_call: TRBV19; j_call: TRBJ1-5
cdr3_nt: TGTGCCATCAGTGAGTCAATGGGAGACACTGAAGCTTTCTTT; cdr3_aa: CAISESMGDTEAFF; clone_size: .; d_call: .; v_call: TRBV10-3; j_call: TRBJ1-1
cdr3_nt: TGTGCCAGTAGTATGACAGAGTCCTACGAGCAGTACTTC; cdr3_aa: CASSMTESYEQYF; clone_size: .; d_call: .; v_call: TRBV19; j_call: TRBJ2-7
cdr3_nt: TGTGCCAGCAGCCTTAGGACAGGAAAAAAAGAGACCCAGTACTTC; cdr3_aa: CASSLRTGKKETQYF; clone_size: .; d_call: TRBD1; v_call: TRBV3-1/TRBV3-2; j_call: TRBJ2-5
cdr3_nt: TGTGCCAGCAGTTACGTGGCGGTCCCGCCCCTAGATACGCAGTATTTT; cdr3_aa: CASSYVAVPPLDTQYF; clone_size: .; d_call: .; v_call: TRBV6-5; j_call: TRBJ2-3
cdr3_nt: TGCGCCAGCAGCCAAGAATCAAAAATGGGACACCACTACGAGCAGTACTTC; cdr3_aa: CASSQESKMGHHYEQYF; clone_size: once; d_call: .; v_call: TRBV4-3; j_call: TRBJ2-7
cdr3_nt: TGTGCCAGCAGTTACTTACAGGGCTACGAGCAGTACTTC; cdr3_aa: CASSYLQGYEQYF; clone_size: .; d_call: .; v_call: TRBV6-6; j_call: TRBJ2-7
cdr3_nt: TGTGCCAGCAGCTTAGCCTATCTAGCGGGAGTTGGTGATACGCAGTATTTT; cdr3_aa: CASSLAYLAGVGDTQYF; clone_size: .; d_call: TRBD2; v_call: TRBV7-2; j_call: TRBJ2-3
cdr3_nt: TGCGCCAGCAGCCAAGCCGGCGGGGGACAGGGGGTCAGAGAGACCCAGTACTTC; cdr3_aa: CASSQAGGGQGVRETQYF; clone_size: .; d_call: TRBD1; v_call: TRBV4-1; j_call: TRBJ2-5
cdr3_nt: TGTGCCAGCTCCGAGGGGAGGGGAGGCAATCAGCCCCAGCATTTT; cdr3_aa: CASSEGRGGNQPQHF; clone_size: .; d_call: .; v_call: TRBV18; j_call: TRBJ1-5
cdr3_nt: TGTGCCAGCAGTACCAGGAACACTGAAGCTTTCTTT; cdr3_aa: CASSTRNTEAFF; clone_size: .; d_call: .; v_call: TRBV2; j_call: TRBJ1-1
cdr3_nt: TGTGCCAGTAGCCCCCTGGGGCAGGGATTAGTCTATGGCTACACCTTC; cdr3_aa: CASSPLGQGLVYGYTF; clone_size: once; d_call: .; v_call: TRBV19; j_call: TRBJ1-2